The next 29 T cell receptor beta chains were all read from a single sample in a study of blood T cell repertoires in COVID-19. Assay: immunoSEQ multiplex PCR; the TCRdb copy retains only in-frame clones and omits some. The sample includes 60,000 to 85,000 clones, about 80% of them seen just once. Sequencing used peripheral blood. All receptors come from a human donor in a cohort sampled during active COVID-19.

The chain employs TRBV18 and TRBJ2-7; TRBD2 might be the D (6 bases). The germline CDR1 and CDR2 sequences are KGHSH and LQKENI. V shed 3 bases and J shed 4 bases, with 13 bases lying between them. CDR3 length equals 14 residues. The CDR3 reads CASSPGQGLYEQYF. The CDR3 DNA sequence: TGTGCCAGCTCACCGGGGCAGGGACTGTACGAGCAGTACTTC.

A few counts support this clone. This rearrangement joins TRBV6-5 to TRBJ2-7; 7 bases map to TRBD1. The length of the CDR3 is 14 residues. V lost 7 bases and J lost 5; bases outside the gene matches: 11. Germline lookup yields CDR1 MNHEY and CDR2 SVGAGI. The CDR3 spells CASTARGQGNEQYF. Here the CDR3 DNA reads TGTGCCAGCACCGCAAGGGGGCAAGGAAACGAGCAGTACTTC.

J is TRBJ1-2 and V is TRBV30; D gene ambiguous. CDR3 length: 14 amino acids. The germline V gene encodes CDR1 GTSNPN and CDR2 SVGIG (reference sequence). V gave up 3 bases and J gave up 4 bases, with 15 bases separating them. The CDR3: CAWRLGSGSYGYTF. For the CDR3, the DNA is TGTGCCTGGAGACTGGGGTCGGGGTCCTATGGCTACACCTTC.

The CDR3 reads CASRPTTGGGYGYTF. The CDR3 DNA reads as TGCGCCAGCAGGCCTACTACAGGGGGAGGCTATGGCTACACCTTC. The chain uses TRBV5-1 and TRBJ1-2, with 8 nucleotides matching TRBD1. Germline V CDR1 and CDR2: SGHRS, YFSETQ. The CDR3 runs 15 residues. V was clipped by 5 bases and J by 4 bases; unmatched bases: 10.

The table lists this clone with a few counts. This chain uses TRBV7-9 with TRBJ2-5; D perhaps matches TRBD2 (6 bases). This CDR3 is 13 amino acids long. Trimming took 5 bases from V and 0 from J, leaving 7 bases between them. The germline V gene has CDR1 SEHNR and CDR2 FQNEAQ (reference sequence). The CDR3 DNA sequence: TGTGCCAGCAGCAGGGACTACCAAGAGACCCAGTACTTC. Translated: CASSRDYQETQYF.

This chain connects TRBV19 to TRBJ2-7; TRBD2 matches 7 bases. CDR1 and CDR2 from the germline V gene are LNHDA and SQIVND (reference sequence). The J segment lost 3 bases and the V segment lost 4 bases, leaving 6 bases of the junction unmatched. The CDR3 is 14 residues long. The CDR3 DNA follows: TGTGCCAGTAGTACCCAGGGAGGGAGCTACGAGCAGTACTTC. This sequence encodes CASSTQGGSYEQYF.

This chain links TRBV5-1 with TRBJ1-4; 7 bases map to TRBD1. V lost 4 bases, J lost 7 bases, and 7 bases stayed unmatched. This CDR3 comprises 14 residues. Germline lookup yields CDR1 SGHRS and CDR2 YFSETQ. CDR3 sequence reads: CASSDRQGGEKLFF. The CDR3 coding sequence is TGCGCCAGCAGCGATCGACAGGGCGGTGAAAAACTGTTTTTT.

The genes are TRBV19 and TRBJ2-7; TRBD1 aligns across 9 bases. The germline gives CDR1 LNHDA, CDR2 SQIVND (reference sequence). Trimming at V came to 3 bases and at J to 3 bases, leaving 6 bases not matched to a gene. This CDR3 comprises 15 residues. This chain's CDR3 is CASSIGTGKFYEQYF. CDR3 bases: TGTGCCAGTAGTATCGGGACAGGGAAGTTCTACGAGCAGTACTTC.

This chain connects TRBV7-2 to TRBJ1-6; D unclear. CDR3 length equals 17 residues. The V gene's germline CDR1 is SGHTA and CDR2 FQGNSA. V lost 2 bases, J lost 0 bases, and 11 bases lay in between. The CDR3 sequence is CASSLWEASSYNSPLHF. The DNA for the CDR3 is TGTGCCAGCAGCTTATGGGAGGCGAGCTCCTATAATTCACCCCTCCACTTT.

Only one count was recorded for this clone. The chain is built from TRBV3-1 (or the pseudogene TRBV3-2) and TRBJ1-3, with D hard to call. V was cut by 2 bases and J by 0 bases, with 11 bases left in between. Germline V lookup: CDR1 LGHDT, CDR2 YNNKEL (reference sequence). The CDR3 is made up of 16 amino acids. CDR3 nucleotide sequence: TGTGCCAGCAGCCAACCTCCTCCACACTCTGGAAACACCATATATTTT. Translated: CASSQPPPHSGNTIYF.

The chain couples TRBV7-2 to TRBJ1-3; possible D gene TRBD1, 5 bases. V was shortened by 1 base and J by 5 bases, with 9 bases between the two germline ends. CDR1 is SGHTA, CDR2 FQGNSA, per germline. This CDR3 is 14 amino acids long. The CDR3 here is CASSLEGMRNTIYF. CDR3 bases: TGTGCCAGCAGCTTAGAGGGGATGAGAAACACCATATATTTT.

V and J are TRBV7-2 and TRBJ2-3; 14 bases match TRBD2. This CDR3 has 17 amino acids. The junction had 4 bases not matched to a gene; V was cut back by 1 base and J by 4 bases. Germline lookup yields CDR1 SGHTA and CDR2 FQGNSA. CDR3 loop: CASSLGTSGRFPDTQYF. The DNA of the CDR3 is TGTGCCAGCAGCTTAGGGACTAGCGGGAGGTTTCCAGATACGCAGTATTTT.

The CDR3 loop reads CASSQGNGYTF. CDR3 sequence (DNA): TGTGCCAGCAGCCAAGGTAATGGCTACACCTTC. V usage is TRBV3-1 (or the pseudogene TRBV3-2) and J usage is TRBJ1-2; D unclear. Trimming pared 1 base from V and 6 bases from J, leaving 3 bases between. The CDR3 loop spans 11 amino acids. From germline, CDR1 is LGHDT and CDR2 YNNKEL (reference sequence).

The chain uses TRBV5-4 and TRBJ1-1; maybe TRBD1 (5 bases). The CDR3 is made up of 13 amino acids. Germline V CDR1 and CDR2: SGHNT, YYREEE (reference sequence). V was trimmed by 5 bases and J by 0 bases, leaving 8 bases between them. The CDR3 DNA is TGTGCCAGCAGTGGACACTTGAACACTGAAGCTTTCTTT. Encoded protein: CASSGHLNTEAFF. The entire variable domain, with the rest obtained from reference TRBV5-4 and TRBJ1-1, is as follows: ETGVTQSPTHLIKTRGQQVTLRCSSQSGHNTVSWYQQALGQGPQFIFQYYREEENGRGNFPPRFSGLQFPNYSSELNVNALELDDSALYLCASSGHLNTEAFFGQGTRLTVV.

The chain links TRBV18 to TRBJ1-3; 8 bases fit TRBD1. Germline CDR1 reads KGHSH; CDR2 reads LQKENI. J gave up 0 bases and V 2 bases, and 3 bases lay outside the gene matches. This CDR3 comprises 16 residues. The CDR3 region has the DNA TGTGCCAGCTCACCATCTACAGGGGGCTCTGGAAACACCATATATTTT. This gives the protein CASSPSTGGSGNTIYF. Variable domain in full (rest from reference TRBV18 and TRBJ1-3): NAGVMQNPRHLVRRRGQEARLRCSPMKGHSHVYWYRQLPEEGLKFMVYLQKENIIDESGMPKERFSAEFPKEGPSILRIQQVVRGDSAAYFCASSPSTGGSGNTIYFGEGSWLTVV.

The chain carries TRBV9 and TRBJ2-1, with 8 bases matching TRBD2. This CDR3 spans 15 amino acids. V was pared by 1 base and J by 6 bases, with 6 bases of the junction left unmatched. CDR1 and CDR2 from the germline V gene are SGDLS and YYNGEE. CDR3 sequence reads: CASSVSGSVPNEQFF. As DNA, the CDR3 is TGTGCCAGCAGCGTAAGCGGGAGCGTCCCCAATGAGCAGTTCTTC.

This chain connects TRBV7-9 to TRBJ1-2; unclear D gene. Looked up from germline, CDR1 is SEHNR and CDR2 is FQNEAQ (reference sequence). The CDR3 extends over 12 amino acids. V was cut by 0 bases and J by 8 bases, with 7 bases left in between. The CDR3 reads CASSLAEGGYTF. The DNA of the CDR3 is TGTGCCAGCAGCTTAGCTGAGGGAGGCTACACCTTC.

J is TRBJ2-5 and V is TRBV30, with D possibly matching TRBD2 (6 bases). This CDR3 region has 14 residues. Germline V lookup: CDR1 GTSNPN, CDR2 SVGIG (reference sequence). V gave up 3 bases and J gave up 1 base, with 12 bases separating them. CDR3 DNA sequence: TGTGCCTGGAGGGATGGACTATTCCAAGAGACCCAGTACTTC. Its protein is CAWRDGLFQETQYF.

The chain uses TRBV6-6 and TRBJ1-2; TRBD1 is a possible D gene (5 bases). Trimming shortened V by 7 bases and J by 8 bases, and 17 bases separated the two germline ends. Per germline, CDR1 MNHNY and CDR2 SVGAGI (reference sequence). The length of the CDR3 is 13 residues. This chain's CDR3 is CASTDITQAGYTF. The CDR3 nucleotides are TGTGCCAGCACGGACATCACACAAGCGGGCTACACCTTC.

V and J are TRBV28 and TRBJ2-7; D gene unclear. V gave up 3 bases and J gave up 0 bases, with 9 bases separating them. The CDR3 extends over 14 amino acids. Germline values: CDR1 MDHEN, CDR2 SYDVKM. CDR3 loop: CASSFFLSSYEQYF. Here the CDR3 DNA reads TGTGCCAGCAGTTTTTTCCTGAGCTCCTACGAGCAGTACTTC.

The rearrangement uses TRBV5-1 and TRBJ1-1, with 8 nucleotides matching TRBD1. The CDR3 extends over 18 amino acids. V lost 2 bases and J lost 3; bases outside the gene matches: 15. CDR1 SGHRS and CDR2 YFSETQ come from the germline V gene. The CDR3 DNA reads TGCGCCAGCAGCTTTAATCGCTTGGGCGGACAGGGTTACACTGAAGCTTTCTTT. Translated, it gives CASSFNRLGGQGYTEAFF.

The V gene is TRBV6-5, the J gene TRBJ2-4; tentative D call: TRBD1 (6 bases). The CDR3 extends over 15 amino acids. V was trimmed by 0 bases and J by 6 bases, leaving 12 bases between them. Germline lookup yields CDR1 MNHEY and CDR2 SVGAGI. The CDR3 reads CASSYSRGSGNIQYF. The CDR3 DNA follows: TGTGCCAGCAGTTACTCGAGGGGGTCTGGAAACATTCAGTACTTC.

V is TRBV28 and J is TRBJ1-4; D might be TRBD1 (6 bases). Trimming removed 3 bases from V and 7 bases from J, with 15 bases in between. The CDR3 has 15 residues. Germline assignment: CDR1 MDHEN and CDR2 SYDVKM. DNA of the CDR3: TGTGCCAGCAGTTTGAGGGGGAAGGGTGGTGAAAAACTGTTTTTT. It yields the protein CASSLRGKGGEKLFF.

The chain joins TRBV16 to TRBJ1-3, with 11 bases lining up with TRBD1. Germline V gives CDR1 KGHSY, CDR2 FQNENV. The CDR3 loop spans 17 amino acids. V was pared by 3 bases and J by 0 bases, with 4 bases of the junction left unmatched. The CDR3 DNA reads as TGTGCCAGCAGCCAGAGGACAGGGGGCATCTCTGGAAACACCATATATTTT. Translated: CASSQRTGGISGNTIYF.

This clone was recorded only once. The chain couples TRBV6-5 to TRBJ1-2; D is unclear. Germline CDR1 and CDR2: MNHEY and SVGAGI. The CDR3 is 13 amino acids. V was pared by 8 bases and J by 5 bases, with 15 bases between. DNA of the CDR3: TGTGCCAGCGCAGAACCGGGAGATTATGGCTACACCTTC. Translated: CASAEPGDYGYTF.

This chain links TRBV27 with TRBJ2-7, with 8 bases that match TRBD1. The germline gives CDR1 MNHEY, CDR2 SMNVEV (reference sequence). The CDR3 is 15 residues long. With 0 bases clipped from V and 6 bases from J, the junction kept 7 bases outside the gene matches. Here the CDR3 DNA reads TGTGCCAGCAGTTTATCTTGGGACAGGCCGGGCGAGCAGTACTTC. This sequence encodes CASSLSWDRPGEQYF.

The genes are TRBV16 and TRBJ2-7; 8 bases are shared with TRBD2. The CDR3 totals 16 residues. V lost 0 bases to trimming and J lost 3 bases; unmatched junction nucleotides: 7. Germline V gene data show CDR1 as KGHSY and CDR2 as FQNENV. The CDR3 sequence is CASSQSIGGASYEQYF. Here the CDR3 DNA reads TGTGCCAGCAGCCAATCGATCGGGGGGGCTAGCTACGAGCAGTACTTC.

The chain combines TRBV6-2 or TRBV6-3 with TRBJ1-5, with 7 nucleotides matching TRBD1. This CDR3 has 16 residues. The trim removed 5 bases at V and 4 bases at J, leaving 11 bases unmatched. Germline V lookup: CDR1 MNHEY, CDR2 SVGEGT. The CDR3, as DNA: TGTGCCAGCAGTGCTTCGCAGGGGGTGGGAAATCAGCCCCAGCATTTT. Amino acid sequence: CASSASQGVGNQPQHF.

The chain recombines TRBV6-5 with TRBJ2-7; TRBD2 agrees at 10 bases. CDR3 size: 15 residues. V shed 7 bases and J 2 bases; nucleotides not matched to a gene: 8. Looked up from germline, CDR1 is MNHEY and CDR2 is SVGAGI. The chain's CDR3 is CASTQREGVTYEQYF. The CDR3 DNA follows: TGTGCCAGCACCCAGCGGGAGGGCGTCACCTACGAGCAGTACTTC.